This T cell receptor beta chain was captured in a study of beta chain features in type 1 diabetes. The germline V and J ends were trimmed by 5 bases and 3 bases, with 19 bases remaining between them. The CDR3 is 16 amino acids. Germline loops: CDR1 SGHTA, CDR2 FQGNSA. This clone was seen more than once but under ten times. Antigen specificity is unknown. The isolated RNA, all of it, was reverse transcribed, so expressed TCRB transcripts were what got sequenced. Clones were sequenced by immunoSEQ multiplex PCR, and TCRdb holds only the in-frame ones, with some missing. The data show 20,000 to 25,000 clones, with around 68% seen just once and about 1% held by the top ten. Sorted CD4+ subsets: naive, central memory, regulatory, stem cell-like memory (CD45RO/CCR7/CD25/CD127/CD95/CD27 panel). Overall study findings and caveats: The study found that naive, central memory and Treg TCRB repertoires appeared more similar in patients than in healthy donors. Fewer junction insertions and more nucleotide deletions appeared in type 1 diabetes patients. Type 1 diabetes patients showed a moderate but significant shortening of TCRB CDR3s in all four CD4+ subsets.

This receptor was taken from a middle-aged woman with type 1 diabetes. What was sequenced was stem cell memory CD4+ T cells from blood. This rearrangement joins TRBV7-2 to TRBJ1-2; D perhaps matches TRBD1 (6 bases). CDR3 coding DNA: TGTGCCAGCAGCCCGGGGGGGGCAGTCGGAGACTATGGCTACACCTTC. It is translated as CASSPGGAVGDYGYTF.